Detailed here is one T cell receptor (beta chain). Its matching antigen is unknown. This record comes from a study of cytomegalovirus exposure and HLA in healthy donors. Findings and caveats of the study: Several top significant clusters appeared, in a later analysis, to be linked to common viral pathogens.

Germline CDR1 is MNHEY and CDR2 is SMNVEV (reference sequence). The CDR3 has 15 residues. The ends lost 3 bases at V and 7 bases at J; junction bases unmatched: 9. The PCR employed 60 Vbeta primers together with 13 Jbeta primers. The repertoire was sequenced with immunoSEQ multiplex PCR; TCRdb's copy has only in-frame clones and lacks some. The sample has 100,000 to 150,000 clones; approximately 80% are singletons. The chain joins TRBV27 to TRBJ2-1; 7 positions match TRBD2. What was sequenced was PBMCs. The TCR comes from a male donor in good health and CMV-seropositive. This CDR3 reads CASSFLAAQTNEQFF. Written as DNA, the CDR3 is TGTGCCAGCAGTTTCCTAGCGGCCCAAACGAATGAGCAGTTCTTC.